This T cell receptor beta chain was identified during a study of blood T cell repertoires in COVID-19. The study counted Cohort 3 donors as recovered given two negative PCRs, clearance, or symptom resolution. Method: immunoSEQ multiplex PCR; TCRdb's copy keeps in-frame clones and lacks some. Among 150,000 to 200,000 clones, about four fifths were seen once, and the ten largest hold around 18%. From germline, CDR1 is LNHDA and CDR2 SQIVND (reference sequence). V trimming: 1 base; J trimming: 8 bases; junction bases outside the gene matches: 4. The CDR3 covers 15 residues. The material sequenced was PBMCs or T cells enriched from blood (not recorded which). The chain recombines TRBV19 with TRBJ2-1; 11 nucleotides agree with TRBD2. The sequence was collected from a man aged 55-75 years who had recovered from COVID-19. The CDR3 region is CASSIVSGGAYEQFF. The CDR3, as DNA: TGTGCCAGTAGTATAGTTAGCGGGGGGGCATATGAGCAGTTCTTC.